This TCR beta chain originates from a study of response to subunit inactivated influenza vaccine (dated by TCRdb to the late 2010s). In the study overall: Deep quantitative T cell receptor repertoire profiling was used in the study to track responses to a trivalent subunit inactivated influenza vaccine.

In regard to this clonotype: It lacks a known antigen. Base qualities are not recorded, but no much larger clone differs from it by a single base.

Paper-wide results and their limitations: It was suggested by the authors that each seasonal influenza vaccination may recruit only a limited number of new T cells.

Preparation of the library involved RT-PCR. Data came from an Illumina HiSeq 2500. The public reads were quality trimmed at Q25 with fastp and then assembled into clones with MiXCR by TCRdb, keeping productive beta chains. Rows merge per CDR3 protein into single entries with the most common DNA and genes. A total of approximately 530,000 distinct CDR3 sequences appear in this sample, around 7.9% of them only once. The ten most abundant clones make up roughly 14% of the sample. Ends trimmed: V by 5 bases, J by 9 bases; bases unmatched to a gene: 11. CDR1 is given as MDHEN and CDR2 as SYDVKM, both from the germline V gene. There are 15 amino acids in the CDR3, from cysteine to phenylalanine inclusive. The read is trimmed to its CDR3 DNA, 45 bases read in frame from base 1.

This chain is built from TRBV28 and TRBJ2-5, with 11 junctional bases fitting TRBD1. This sample comprised PBMCs from blood, obtained roughly 24 months after vaccination. The clonotype was recovered from a man between 45 and 75 years old who received an inactivated influenza vaccine. Donor details come from another sample of the same person, matched by shared clones. The DNA sequence is given as TGTGCCAGCAGTAACATCGGGACAGGGGGACGATCCCAGTACTTC. Translated, this gives CASSNIGTGGRSQYF.